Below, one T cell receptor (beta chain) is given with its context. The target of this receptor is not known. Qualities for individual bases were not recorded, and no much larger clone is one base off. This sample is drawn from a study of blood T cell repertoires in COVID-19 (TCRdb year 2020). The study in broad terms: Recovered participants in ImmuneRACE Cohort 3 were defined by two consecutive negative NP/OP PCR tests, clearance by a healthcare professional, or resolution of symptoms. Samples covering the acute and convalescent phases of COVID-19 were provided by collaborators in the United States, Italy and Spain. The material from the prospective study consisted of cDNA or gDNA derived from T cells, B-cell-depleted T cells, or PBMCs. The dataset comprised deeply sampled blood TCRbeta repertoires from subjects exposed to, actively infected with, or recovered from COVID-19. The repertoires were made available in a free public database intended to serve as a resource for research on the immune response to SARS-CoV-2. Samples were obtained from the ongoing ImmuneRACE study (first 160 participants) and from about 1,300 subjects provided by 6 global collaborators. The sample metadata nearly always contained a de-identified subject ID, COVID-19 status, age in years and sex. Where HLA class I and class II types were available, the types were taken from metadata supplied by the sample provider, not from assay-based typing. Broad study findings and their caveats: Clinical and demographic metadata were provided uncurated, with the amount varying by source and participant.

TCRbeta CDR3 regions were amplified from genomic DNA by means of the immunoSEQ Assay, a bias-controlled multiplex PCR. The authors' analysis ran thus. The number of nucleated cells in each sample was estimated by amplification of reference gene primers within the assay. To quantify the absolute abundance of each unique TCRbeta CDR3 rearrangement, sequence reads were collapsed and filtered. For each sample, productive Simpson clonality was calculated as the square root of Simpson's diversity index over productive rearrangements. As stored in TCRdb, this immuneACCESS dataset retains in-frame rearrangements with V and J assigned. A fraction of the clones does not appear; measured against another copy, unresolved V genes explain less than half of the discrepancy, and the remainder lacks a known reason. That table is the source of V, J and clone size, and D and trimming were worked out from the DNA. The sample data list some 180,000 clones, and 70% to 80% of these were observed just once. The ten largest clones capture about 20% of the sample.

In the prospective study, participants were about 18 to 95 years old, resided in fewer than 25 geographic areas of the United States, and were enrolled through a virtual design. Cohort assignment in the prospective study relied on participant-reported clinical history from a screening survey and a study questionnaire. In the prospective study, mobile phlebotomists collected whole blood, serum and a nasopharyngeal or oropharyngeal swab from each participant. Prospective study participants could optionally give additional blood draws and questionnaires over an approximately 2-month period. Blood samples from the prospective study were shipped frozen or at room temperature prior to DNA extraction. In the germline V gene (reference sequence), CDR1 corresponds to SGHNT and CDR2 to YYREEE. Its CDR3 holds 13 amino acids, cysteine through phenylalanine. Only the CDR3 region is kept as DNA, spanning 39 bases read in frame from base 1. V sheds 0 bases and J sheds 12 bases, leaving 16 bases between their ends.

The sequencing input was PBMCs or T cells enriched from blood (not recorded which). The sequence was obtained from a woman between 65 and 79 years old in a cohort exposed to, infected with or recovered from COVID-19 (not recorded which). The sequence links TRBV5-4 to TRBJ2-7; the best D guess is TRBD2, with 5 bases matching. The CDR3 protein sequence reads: CASSLDTRDRVYF. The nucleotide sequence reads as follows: TGTGCCAGCAGCTTGGACACTCGGGATCGAGTGTACTTC.